The clone carrying this T cell receptor beta chain showed up just a few times. Each single cDNA molecule received a unique molecular identifier. Using its own MiXCR run on the 5' RACE reads, TCRdb lists one record per CDR3 protein. The table records some 82,000 distinct CDR3 sequences, 9.5% to 15% of them present only once. The data derive from a study of early T cells in non-severe SARS-CoV-2 infection. CDR3 length equals 12 residues. Germline CDR1 DFQATT, CDR2 SNEGSKA (reference sequence). Sequences were derived from whole blood, sampled at baseline. The clonotype was recovered from an adult who was a healthcare worker with PCR-confirmed SARS-CoV-2 infection or an uninfected control (not recorded which). The chain carries TRBV20-1 and TRBJ2-4; no clear D gene. The DNA end favors TRBJ2-5, so the J call may be wrong. The CDR3 nucleotides are TGCAGTGCTAGTACTCTCGACTTGACCCAGTACTTC. It translates to CSASTLDLTQYF.